These 15 T cell receptor beta chains were sequenced from one sample in a study of TIL therapy for anti-PD-1-resistant metastatic lung cancer. Indicated time point: pre-treatment sample, taken before nivolumab and TIL therapy. The tumor samples were excised metastases, mostly pleural nodules or supraclavicular lymph nodes. This was the immunoSEQ v3 assay. Profiled with immunoSEQ multiplex PCR; TCRdb holds only in-frame clones, not every one. The table records more than 90,000 clones, just over 65% of them present only once. Sample: tumor tissue, taken at baseline. Receptors originate from a person between 25 and 80 years old with non-small cell lung cancer.

The J gene is TRBJ2-7, the V gene TRBV29-1, with 9 bases fitting TRBD1. Germline-derived CDR1 and CDR2 are SQVTM and ANQGSEA. The CDR3 loop spans 14 amino acids. V gave up 6 bases and J gave up 6 bases; unmatched junction bases: 12. CDR3 in amino acids: CSVTQGTGSLEQYF. CDR3 in DNA: TGCAGCGTGACACAGGGGACAGGGTCTCTCGAGCAGTACTTC.

The chain couples TRBV28 to TRBJ1-2; 9 bases fit TRBD1. Germline loops: CDR1 MDHEN, CDR2 SYDVKM. The V gene end was trimmed by 7 bases and the J gene end by 8 bases; junction bases not matched to a gene: 11. The CDR3 sequence is 14 residues long. This CDR3 is CASTISGTGSGYTF. In DNA form, the CDR3 reads TGTGCCAGCACGATATCCGGGACAGGGTCCGGCTACACCTTC.

This clone appeared a single time. The gene calls are TRBV27 and TRBJ2-5, with TRBD2 as a possible D gene (6 bases). V lost 1 base and J 4 bases, leaving 10 bases between the germline ends. CDR3 length: 14 amino acids. Germline values: CDR1 MNHEY, CDR2 SMNVEV (reference sequence). CDR3 coding DNA: TGTGCCAGCAGTTTATATCCCGGGGGAGAGACCCAGTACTTC. Translated, it gives CASSLYPGGETQYF.

In its sample, this clone was seen a few times. The chain joins TRBV10-1 to TRBJ2-5, with a possible D match to TRBD1 (6 bases). Trimming shortened V by 0 bases and J by 2 bases, and 13 bases separated the two germline ends. CDR1 is WNHNN and CDR2 is SYGVQD in the germline V gene (reference sequence). This CDR3 contains 16 residues. This CDR3 reads CASSESNQQGQETQYF. The CDR3 DNA is TGCGCCAGCAGTGAGTCGAATCAACAGGGTCAAGAGACCCAGTACTTC.

This clone showed up just a few times. The rearrangement links TRBV15 to TRBJ2-5; D gene unclear. CDR1 and CDR2 from the germline V gene are LNHNV and YYDKDF (reference sequence). The CDR3 is made up of 13 amino acids. V lost 3 bases to trimming and J lost 4 bases, with 9 bases between them. This CDR3 is CATSRALGETQYF. In nucleotides, the CDR3 is TGTGCCACCAGCAGGGCACTGGGAGAGACCCAGTACTTC.

This clone was seen only a few times. The chain links TRBV7-9 to TRBJ2-5; TRBD2 might be the D (7 bases). V was cut by 5 bases and J by 5 bases, with 24 bases left in between. This CDR3 comprises 17 residues. The germline V gene encodes CDR1 SEHNR and CDR2 FQNEAQ (reference sequence). The CDR3 loop is CASSGGAREGRLETQYF. CDR3 sequence (DNA): TGTGCCAGCAGCGGGGGGGCCAGAGAGGGACGGCTCGAGACCCAGTACTTC.

The gene calls are TRBV30 and TRBJ2-7; TRBD2 aligns across 7 bases. Germline loops: CDR1 GTSNPN, CDR2 SVGIG (reference sequence). CDR3 length: 14 amino acids. The trim removed 3 bases at V and 3 bases at J, leaving 8 bases unmatched. This CDR3 reads CAWRGGSQFYEQYF. The DNA for the CDR3 is TGTGCCTGGAGAGGCGGGAGTCAGTTCTACGAGCAGTACTTC.

The CDR3 loop reads CASSDRGIYGYTF. CDR3 in DNA: TGTGCCAGCAGTGACAGGGGGATCTATGGCTACACCTTC. V usage is TRBV7-8 and J usage is TRBJ1-2, with 9 positions matching TRBD1. The V gene's germline CDR1 is SGHVS and CDR2 FQNEAQ. With V trimmed by 6 bases and J by 4 bases, 3 bases remained unmatched. This CDR3 is 13 amino acids long. Using reference TRBV7-8 and TRBJ1-2 for the parts outside the CDR3, the full variable domain is GAGVSQSPRYKVAKRGQDVALRCDPISGHVSLFWYQQALGQGPEFLTYFQNEAQLDKSGLPSDRFFAERPEGSVSTLKIQRTQQEDSAVYLCASSDRGIYGYTFGSGTRLTVV.

The chain couples TRBV24-1 to TRBJ1-2; D gene uncertain. V was cut by 4 bases and J by 4 bases, with 12 bases left in between. CDR3 length equals 14 residues. Germline assignment: CDR1 KGHDR and CDR2 SFDVKD. The CDR3 spells CATSEPENTYGYTF. CDR3 sequence (DNA): TGTGCCACCAGTGAGCCCGAAAACACCTATGGCTACACCTTC.

The table lists this clone with a few counts. The chain has TRBV30 and TRBJ1-5; perhaps TRBD1 as D (5 bases). This CDR3 spans 15 amino acids. Per germline, CDR1 GTSNPN and CDR2 SVGIG (reference sequence). Trimming pared 3 bases from V and 3 bases from J, leaving 15 bases between. Here the CDR3 DNA reads TGTGCCTGGAGCGCTTTGTATGGGGCCAATCAGCCCCAGCATTTT. Protein: CAWSALYGANQPQHF.

The chain carries TRBV6-6 and TRBJ2-1, with 7 bases lining up with TRBD2. The CDR3 has 15 amino acids. Germline loops: CDR1 MNHNY, CDR2 SVGAGI (reference sequence). V trimming: 5 bases; J trimming: 9 bases; junction bases outside the gene matches: 13. The CDR3 DNA is TGTGCCAGCAGTCCCCAACTAGCGAGTACCGGTGAGCAGTTCTTC. Amino acid sequence: CASSPQLASTGEQFF.

This clone was seen a few times. The rearrangement joins TRBV6-6 to TRBJ1-6; no firm D call. This CDR3 is built from 18 residues. From germline, CDR1 is MNHNY and CDR2 SVGAGI (reference sequence). Trimming pared 5 bases from V and 9 bases from J, leaving 26 bases between. The CDR3 DNA reads TGTGCCAGCAGTCGTATAGGTAGAGGCGCAAGACGGGGTTCACCCCTCCACTTT. This codes for CASSRIGRGARRGSPLHF.

This clone showed up just a few times. This chain joins TRBV6-2 or TRBV6-3 and TRBJ2-5, with 10 nucleotides matching TRBD2. V shed 3 bases and J 4 bases; nucleotides not matched to a gene: 5. Germline CDR1 reads MNHEY; CDR2 reads SVGEGT. This CDR3 contains 15 residues. CDR3 sequence (DNA): TGTGCCAGCAGTTATAATAGCGGGGGGTCAGAGACCCAGTACTTC. Amino acids: CASSYNSGGSETQYF.

The rearrangement uses TRBV19 and TRBJ2-5; 10 nucleotides match TRBD1. V shed 9 bases and J 5 bases; nucleotides not matched to a gene: 9. This CDR3 spans 14 amino acids. Per the germline V gene, CDR1 is LNHDA and CDR2 is SQIVND (reference sequence). CDR3 nucleotides: TGTGCCAGCCGGGACAGGGGACGGTCGGAGACCCAGTACTTC. Residues: CASRDRGRSETQYF.

CDR3 region: CASSGLETQYF. The CDR3 DNA reads as TGTGCCAGCAGTGGCCTGGAGACCCAGTACTTC. This chain connects TRBV2 to TRBJ2-5; D ambiguous. Germline loops: CDR1 SNHLY, CDR2 FYNNEI. V shed 4 bases and J shed 5 bases, with 5 bases lying between them. The CDR3 sequence is 11 residues long.